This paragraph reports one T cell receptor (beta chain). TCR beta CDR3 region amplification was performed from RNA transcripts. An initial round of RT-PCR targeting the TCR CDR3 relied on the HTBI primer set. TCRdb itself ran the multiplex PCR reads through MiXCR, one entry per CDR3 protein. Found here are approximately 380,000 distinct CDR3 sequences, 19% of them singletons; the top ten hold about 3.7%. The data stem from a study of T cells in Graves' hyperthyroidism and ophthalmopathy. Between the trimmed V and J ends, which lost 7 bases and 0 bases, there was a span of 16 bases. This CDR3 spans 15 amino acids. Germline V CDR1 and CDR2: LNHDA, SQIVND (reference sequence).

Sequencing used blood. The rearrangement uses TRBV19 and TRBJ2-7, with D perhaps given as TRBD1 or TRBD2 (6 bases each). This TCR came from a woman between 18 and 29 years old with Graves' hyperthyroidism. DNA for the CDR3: TGTGCCAGTACTGACAGAGGGGGGAACTCCTACGAGCAGTACTTC. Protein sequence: CASTDRGGNSYEQYF. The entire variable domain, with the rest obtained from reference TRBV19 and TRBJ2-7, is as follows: DGGITQSPKYLFRKEGQNVTLSCEQNLNHDAMYWYRQDPGQGLRLIYYSQIVNDFQKGDIAEGYSVSREKKESFPLTVTSAQKNPTAFYLCASTDRGGNSYEQYFGPGTRLTVT.